The rows below give T cell receptor beta chains drawn from one sample of a study of memory CD8 T cells in hepatitis C reinfection. Libraries were prepared by immunoSEQ multiplex PCR; TCRdb keeps only in-frame clonotypes and omits some of them. The sample consists of some 44,000 clones, roughly 89% of them appearing once. The sequenced sample consisted of naive CD8+ T cells sorted from blood. The source of these receptors is a man younger than 35 with hepatitis C virus infection. Each CDR3 is given with its conserved first and last residue. A D gene is named only where the DNA matches it firmly. Size values are once, few and many counts, or a class for expanded clones, and some rows have none.

d_call: -
j_call: TRBJ1-4
v_call: TRBV6-6
clone_size: -
cdr3_aa: CASSKGEVDEKLFF
cdr3_nt: TGTGCCAGCAGTAAGGGGGAAGTGGACGAAAAACTGTTTTTT

d_call: -
j_call: TRBJ1-1
v_call: TRBV2
clone_size: -
cdr3_aa: CASGGGPTEAFF
cdr3_nt: TGTGCCAGCGGGGGGGGGCCAACTGAAGCTTTCTTT

d_call: TRBD2
j_call: TRBJ2-3
v_call: TRBV5-6
clone_size: -
cdr3_aa: CAARGGTDTQYF
cdr3_nt: TGTGCCGCCCGGGGGGGCACAGATACGCAGTATTTT

d_call: TRBD2
j_call: TRBJ2-3
v_call: TRBV4-2
clone_size: -
cdr3_aa: CASSQDRPSSGSTDTQYF
cdr3_nt: TGTGCCAGCAGCCAAGATAGGCCCTCTAGCGGGAGCACAGATACGCAGTATTTT

d_call: -
j_call: TRBJ1-1
v_call: TRBV5-4
clone_size: once
cdr3_aa: CASLHGEDYTEAFF
cdr3_nt: TGTGCCAGCCTCCATGGGGAGGATTACACTGAAGCTTTCTTT

d_call: -
j_call: TRBJ2-2
v_call: TRBV4-1
clone_size: -
cdr3_aa: CASSQVTGGELFF
cdr3_nt: TGCGCCAGCAGCCAAGTTACGGGCGGGGAGCTGTTTTTT

d_call: -
j_call: TRBJ2-5
v_call: TRBV4-3
clone_size: -
cdr3_aa: CASSHYRQETQYF
cdr3_nt: TGCGCCAGCAGCCACTATCGACAAGAGACCCAGTACTTC

d_call: -
j_call: TRBJ2-1
v_call: TRBV19
clone_size: -
cdr3_aa: CASNPTGPLYNEQFF
cdr3_nt: TGTGCCAGTAATCCGACAGGTCCCCTTTACAATGAGCAGTTCTTC

d_call: -
j_call: TRBJ2-1
v_call: TRBV4-1
clone_size: -
cdr3_aa: CASSHYSGDSYNEQFF
cdr3_nt: TGCGCCAGCAGCCACTACTCGGGGGACTCCTACAATGAGCAGTTCTTC

d_call: -
j_call: TRBJ2-1
v_call: TRBV7-9
clone_size: -
cdr3_aa: CASSSPGERDNEQFF
cdr3_nt: TGTGCCAGCAGCTCCCCAGGGGAAAGGGACAATGAGCAGTTCTTC

d_call: TRBD2
j_call: TRBJ2-5
v_call: TRBV7-2
clone_size: -
cdr3_aa: CASSPRKAGGPEPQETQYF
cdr3_nt: TGTGCCAGCAGCCCCCGGAAAGCGGGGGGGCCGGAGCCCCAAGAGACCCAGTACTTC

d_call: -
j_call: TRBJ1-1
v_call: TRBV7-3
clone_size: -
cdr3_aa: CASSLPGDTEAFF
cdr3_nt: TGTGCCAGCAGCTTACCCGGGGACACTGAAGCTTTCTTT

d_call: TRBD2
j_call: TRBJ2-1
v_call: TRBV27
clone_size: -
cdr3_aa: CASRGLAGDNEQFF
cdr3_nt: TGTGCCAGCAGGGGACTAGCGGGAGACAATGAGCAGTTCTTC

d_call: -
j_call: TRBJ1-3
v_call: TRBV5-4
clone_size: -
cdr3_aa: CASSLDTTSGNTIYF
cdr3_nt: TGTGCCAGCAGCTTGGACACCACCTCTGGAAACACCATATATTTT

d_call: -
j_call: TRBJ2-1
v_call: TRBV6-6
clone_size: -
cdr3_aa: CASSTGNNEQFF
cdr3_nt: TGTGCCAGCAGTACAGGGAACAATGAGCAGTTCTTC

d_call: -
j_call: TRBJ1-2
v_call: TRBV7-9
clone_size: once
cdr3_aa: CASSRSITENYGYTF
cdr3_nt: TGTGCCAGCAGCCGTTCTATTACAGAGAACTATGGCTACACCTTC

d_call: -
j_call: TRBJ2-5
v_call: TRBV11-2
clone_size: -
cdr3_aa: CASRESGAGETQYF
cdr3_nt: TGTGCCAGCAGGGAGAGTGGGGCGGGGGAGACCCAGTACTTC

d_call: TRBD2
j_call: TRBJ2-1
v_call: TRBV19
clone_size: -
cdr3_aa: CASSIDGLAGNEQFF
cdr3_nt: TGTGCCAGTAGTATAGACGGACTAGCGGGGAATGAGCAGTTCTTC

d_call: -
j_call: TRBJ2-5
v_call: TRBV27
clone_size: -
cdr3_aa: CASTSSRVGISGKQETQYF
cdr3_nt: TGTGCCAGCACCAGCTCGAGGGTAGGGATTTCGGGAAAGCAAGAGACCCAGTACTTC